These T cell receptor beta chains were read from a single sample in a study of cytomegalovirus exposure and HLA in healthy donors. The data were produced by immunoSEQ multiplex PCR, yet TCRdb's version contains in-frame clones alone and is incomplete. The sample has 210,000 or so clones, roughly 84% seen once; the top ten hold approximately 1.4%. Sequenced: PBMCs. Receptors were obtained from a girl aged 10 to 17 in good health and CMV-seronegative. CDR3s include the opening cysteine and the closing phenylalanine or tryptophan. A D gene is named only where the DNA matches it firmly. Clone size, where shown, is once, few, many, or a class for clones that have expanded.

D gene,V gene,J gene,clone size,CDR3 protein,CDR3 DNA
TRBD2,TRBV4-2,TRBJ2-3,.,CASSQAGGPTDTQYF,TGTGCCAGCAGCCAAGCGGGGGGGCCCACAGATACGCAGTATTTT
.,TRBV27,TRBJ1-6,.,CASSHPGGQYNSPLHF,TGTGCCAGCAGTCACCCTGGCGGTCAGTATAATTCACCCCTCCACTTT
.,TRBV5-1,TRBJ1-1,.,CASSLRSGLHTEAFF,TGCGCCAGCAGCTTGAGATCAGGCTTACACACTGAAGCTTTCTTT
.,TRBV7-3,TRBJ1-4,.,CASSLNRVETNEKLFF,TGTGCCAGCAGCTTAAACAGGGTCGAAACTAATGAAAAACTGTTTTTT
.,TRBV7-2,TRBJ2-3,.,CAGTGSGTDTQYF,TGTGCCGGAACAGGAAGCGGCACAGATACGCAGTATTTT
.,TRBV19,TRBJ2-1,.,CASSISPRIEQFF,TGTGCCAGTAGTATCTCCCCCAGAATAGAGCAGTTCTTC
TRBD1,TRBV30,TRBJ1-6,.,CAWGGTVDSPLHF,TGTGCCTGGGGGGGGACAGTGGATTCACCCCTCCACTTT
TRBD1,TRBV2,TRBJ1-2,.,CASSGTTDRAEGYTF,TGTGCCAGCAGCGGAACTACGGACAGGGCGGAGGGCTACACCTTC
TRBD1,TRBV9,TRBJ1-6,.,CASNHGTGDNSPLHF,TGTGCCAGCAACCATGGGACAGGGGATAATTCACCCCTCCACTTT
.,TRBV6-5,TRBJ2-7,.,CASSYSMREWAYEQYF,TGTGCCAGCAGTTACTCGATGAGGGAATGGGCCTACGAGCAGTACTTC
TRBD1,TRBV7-8,TRBJ2-2,.,CASSPLRTGQIYTGELFF,TGTGCCAGCAGCCCCCTGAGGACGGGACAGATTTACACCGGGGAGCTGTTTTTT
TRBD1,TRBV5-1,TRBJ2-7,.,CASSLRGRRAYEQYF,TGCGCCAGCAGTTTAAGGGGGCGTAGAGCCTACGAGCAGTACTTC
TRBD2,TRBV7-2,TRBJ2-2,.,CASSLLAVGNTGELFF,TGTGCCAGCAGCCTGCTAGCGGTAGGGAACACCGGGGAGCTGTTTTTT
TRBD2,TRBV27,TRBJ2-3,.,CASSLEVGRGGDTQYF,TGTGCCAGCAGTTTAGAGGTGGGGCGGGGGGGCGATACGCAGTATTTT
.,TRBV7-2,TRBJ2-5,.,CASSFIQETQYF,TGTGCCAGCAGCTTTATACAAGAGACCCAGTACTTC
.,TRBV5-6,TRBJ1-2,few,CASSLGGGWIGYGYTF,TGTGCCAGCAGCTTGGGAGGGGGTTGGATCGGCTATGGCTACACCTTC
.,TRBV7-6,TRBJ1-4,once,CASSTGTAGKLFF,TGTGCCAGCAGTACAGGAACCGCCGGAAAACTGTTTTTT
.,TRBV6-5,TRBJ2-6,few,CASSASSGANVLTF,TGTGCCAGCAGCGCTAGCTCTGGGGCCAACGTCCTGACTTTC
.,TRBV6-5,TRBJ1-4,.,CASSSDRHEKLFF,TGTGCCAGCAGCTCGGACAGACATGAAAAACTGTTTTTT
.,TRBV5-6,TRBJ2-7,.,CASSLAPGLSLEQYF,TGTGCCAGCAGCTTGGCGCCGGGACTCTCGCTCGAGCAGTACTTC
TRBD2,TRBV25-1,TRBJ2-3,.,CASSELAGGPRDTQYF,TGTGCCAGCAGTGAACTAGCGGGGGGGCCGCGAGATACGCAGTATTTT
.,TRBV28,TRBJ2-7,.,CASSLSEQYF,TGTGCCAGCAGTTTGAGTGAGCAGTACTTC
TRBD2,TRBV7-9,TRBJ2-3,once,CASSFSGGGPDTQYF,TGTGCCAGCAGTTTCAGCGGGGGGGGGCCAGATACGCAGTATTTT
.,TRBV10-3,TRBJ2-6,.,CGWTLCHHRLSGANVLTF,.
TRBD2,TRBV7-3,TRBJ2-1,.,CASRNEGGSRYNEQFF,TGTGCCAGCAGAAACGAAGGCGGGAGTCGGTACAATGAGCAGTTCTTC
TRBD1,TRBV6-6,TRBJ1-2,.,CASTRGGQTIYGYTF,TGTGCCAGCACCCGGGGGGGACAGACCATCTATGGCTACACCTTC
TRBD2,TRBV13,TRBJ2-1,.,CASSFGAGAYNEQFF,TGTGCCAGCAGCTTTGGAGCGGGGGCCTACAATGAGCAGTTCTTC
TRBD1,TRBV28,TRBJ1-6,.,CASSLQTGYDSPLHF,TGTGCCAGCAGTCTCCAGACAGGGTACGATTCACCCCTCCACTTT
TRBD1,TRBV6-5,TRBJ1-5,.,CASSPTGDRRPQHF,TGTGCCAGCAGCCCCACTGGGGACAGGAGGCCCCAGCATTTT